This T cell receptor beta chain was retrieved from a study of CD8 T cells in ankylosing spondylitis. As to this clonotype: Its antigen is not known.

This CDR3 region has 18 residues. The junction had 11 bases not matched to a gene; V was cut back by 4 bases and J by 2 bases. Germline V gene sequence: CDR1 MDHEN, CDR2 SYDVKM. Findings of the study overall: Before this, some motif variants had been reported in reactive arthritis synovial fluid and blood. Disease-linked clones reportedly concentrated significantly in matched ankylosing spondylitis synovial fluid. Blood from ankylosing spondylitis patients appeared to carry a characteristic roughly 8-variant TCR beta motif.

Quantitative molecular-barcoded 5'-RACE generated the TCR beta libraries. TCRdb passed the 5' RACE reads through MiXCR, listing each CDR3 protein once. The data hold around 440,000 distinct CDR3 sequences, with approximately 17% observed a single time. This TCR came from a male donor with ankylosing spondylitis. Input material: blood, either unsorted or a sorted T cell fraction (not recorded which). This sequence joins TRBV28 and TRBJ1-2; 12 bases are a match to TRBD1. Here the CDR3 reads CASSSLRDRGRGNYGYTF. In nucleotides, the CDR3 is TGTGCCAGCAGTTCCCTCCGGGACAGGGGGCGCGGGAACTATGGCTACACCTTC.